These 23 T cell receptor beta chains were all obtained from the same sample, sequenced in a study of post-analysis software for immune sequencing data. Overall study findings and caveats: Five TRBV segments appeared more often in patients than in controls, and TRBV5-6, TRBV5-1 and TRBV20-1 were among these.

Sequencing libraries made from TCR beta cDNA carried unique molecular identifiers. MiXCR, applied by TCRdb to the PCR reads, yields one record per CDR3 protein. The sample holds approximately 730,000 distinct CDR3 sequences, under 60% seen once. Their antigen targets remain unknown. Sequencing input: blood. The receptors were gathered from a girl between 10 and 17 years old with multiple sclerosis.

This clonotype has more than one count but fewer than ten. V is TRBV5-1 and J is TRBJ1-1, with D uncertain. CDR1 is SGHRS, CDR2 YFSETQ, per germline. This CDR3 spans 14 amino acids. The V gene lost 0 bases and the J gene lost 4 bases, with 10 bases spanning the gap. The CDR3 protein is CASSLGVESTEAFF. DNA of the CDR3: TGCGCCAGCAGCTTGGGGGTTGAAAGCACTGAAGCTTTCTTT.

This chain links TRBV7-9 with TRBJ1-1, with TRBD1 identical over 9 bases. V shed 5 bases and J 3 bases; nucleotides not matched to a gene: 7. The CDR3 totals 15 residues. CDR1 and CDR2 from the germline V gene are SEHNR and FQNEAQ (reference sequence). This chain's CDR3 is CASSNPGQGDTEAFF. In nucleotides, the CDR3 is TGTGCCAGCAGCAATCCGGGACAGGGAGACACTGAAGCTTTCTTT. Full variable domain (missing parts from reference TRBV7-9 and TRBJ1-1): DTGVSQNPRHKITKRGQNVTFRCDPISEHNRLYWYRQTLGQGPEFLTYFQNEAQLEKSRLLSDRFSAERPKGSFSTLEIQRTEQGDSAMYLCASSNPGQGDTEAFFGQGTRLTVV.

This chain joins TRBV5-1 and TRBJ1-2, with TRBD1 as a possible D gene (5 bases). Trimming took 4 bases from V and 4 from J, leaving 17 bases between them. Germline CDR1 and CDR2: SGHRS and YFSETQ. This CDR3 comprises 15 residues. CDR3 nucleotides: TGCGCCAGCAGCGCGGTCTCCGGGACCGCCTATGGCTACACCTTC. Encoded protein: CASSAVSGTAYGYTF.

The rearrangement uses TRBV28 and TRBJ2-7; D is possibly TRBD2 (6 bases). Germline V gene data show CDR1 as MDHEN and CDR2 as SYDVKM. V lost 5 bases and J 0 bases, leaving 17 bases between the germline ends. This CDR3 has 16 amino acids. CDR3: CASSPRPRESSYEQYF. CDR3 nucleotides: TGTGCCAGCAGTCCCAGACCCCGGGAGAGCTCCTACGAGCAGTACTTC.

The chain carries TRBV28 and TRBJ2-1, with D possibly TRBD2 on 5 matching bases. CDR1 and CDR2 (germline): MDHEN, SYDVKM. This CDR3 is 14 amino acids long. V lost 3 bases and J lost 2, with 8 bases in between. In DNA form, the CDR3 reads TGTGCCAGCAGTTTTCAAGCGGCCTACAATGAGCAGTTCTTC. Residues: CASSFQAAYNEQFF.

The V gene is TRBV5-1, the J gene TRBJ2-1; 7 bases line up with TRBD2. The ends lost 4 bases at V and 2 bases at J; junction bases unmatched: 9. Germline V gene lookup returns CDR1 SGHRS and CDR2 YFSETQ. CDR3 length equals 16 residues. The CDR3 sequence is CASSPVSGMPYNEQFF. CDR3 in DNA: TGCGCCAGCAGCCCGGTAAGCGGGATGCCCTACAATGAGCAGTTCTTC.

CDR3 protein: CASRQQGVNYGYTF. The CDR3 DNA sequence: TGTGCCAGCAGGCAACAGGGTGTGAACTATGGCTACACCTTC. V is TRBV7-9 and J is TRBJ1-2, with a tentative D call TRBD1 (6 bases). V was clipped by 6 bases and J by 2 bases, with 13 bases between them. Germline CDR1 and CDR2: SEHNR and FQNEAQ (reference sequence). There are 14 residues in the CDR3.

This rearrangement joins TRBV7-8 to TRBJ2-3, with D uncertain. CDR1 and CDR2 (germline): SGHVS, FQNEAQ. The V gene lost 2 bases and the J gene lost 2 bases, with 8 bases spanning the gap. CDR3 length: 14 residues. CDR3 residues: CASSLQINTDTQYF. CDR3 DNA: TGTGCCAGCAGCTTACAGATAAACACAGATACGCAGTATTTT. The full variable domain, with the rest looked up from reference TRBV7-8 and TRBJ2-3, is GAGVSQSPRYKVAKRGQDVALRCDPISGHVSLFWYQQALGQGPEFLTYFQNEAQLDKSGLPSDRFFAERPEGSVSTLKIQRTQQEDSAVYLCASSLQINTDTQYFGPGTRLTVL.

There are a few counts of this clonotype. The chain is built from TRBV7-9 and TRBJ2-1; D unresolved. Germline CDR1 reads SEHNR; CDR2 reads FQNEAQ (reference sequence). The CDR3 is 17 residues long. The V end lost 5 bases, the J end lost 5 bases, and 22 bases lay between the germline ends. CDR3 nucleotide sequence: TGTGCCAGCAGCCTCCCTCCGGGCCTCACTATTCACAATGAGCAGTTCTTC. Protein: CASSLPPGLTIHNEQFF.

The rearrangement uses TRBV12-3 or TRBV12-4 and TRBJ1-1; perhaps TRBD1 as D (5 bases). V dropped 6 bases and J dropped 1 base, with 12 bases sitting between them. The CDR3 runs to 14 residues. DNA of the CDR3: TGTGCCAGCAGGATCCTGGGGGGGAACACTGAAGCTTTCTTT. Protein: CASRILGGNTEAFF.

The chain combines TRBV7-2 with TRBJ1-5; D gene unclear. V shed 5 bases and J shed 3 bases, with 8 bases lying between them. CDR1 is SGHTA, CDR2 FQGNSA, per germline. This CDR3 comprises 13 residues. The CDR3 bases are TGTGCCAGCAGCAAAGACCCCAATCAGCCCCAGCATTTT. This translates into CASSKDPNQPQHF.

This chain links TRBV5-5 with TRBJ2-3; D uncertain. This CDR3 contains 14 residues. Germline V gene sequence: CDR1 SGHKS, CDR2 YYEKEE (reference sequence). Trimming pared 0 bases from V and 2 bases from J, leaving 7 bases between. The CDR3 sequence is CASSLVRITDTQYF. The CDR3 DNA reads TGTGCCAGCAGCTTGGTTCGGATCACAGATACGCAGTATTTT.

This clonotype appeared a few times. The gene calls are TRBV27 and TRBJ2-5; perhaps TRBD1 as D (6 bases). Germline V gene sequence: CDR1 MNHEY, CDR2 SMNVEV (reference sequence). The ends were cut back, 5 bases at V and 2 bases at J, with 12 bases in the middle. The CDR3 covers 14 residues. The DNA for the CDR3 is TGTGCCAGCAGTGGGGTAGGGGGTCAAGAGACCCAGTACTTC. Translating it yields CASSGVGGQETQYF.

The genes are TRBV4-1 and TRBJ2-4; D perhaps matches TRBD1 (6 bases). The CDR3 is 14 amino acids. Trimming shortened V by 11 bases and J by 5 bases, and 19 bases separated the two germline ends. In germline, CDR1 is MGHRA, CDR2 YSYEKL. The CDR3 loop reads CAPRERQAQNIQYF. For the CDR3, the DNA is TGCGCCCCCAGAGAGCGACAGGCACAAAACATTCAGTACTTC.

The sample holds a few counts of this clonotype. This chain connects TRBV20-1 to TRBJ1-5; D not certain. Germline CDR1 and CDR2: DFQATT and SNEGSKA (reference sequence). Trimming removed 1 base from V and 5 bases from J, with 9 bases in between. CDR3 size: 13 residues. DNA for the CDR3: TGCAGTGCTAGAGGACACGTTGATCAGCCCCAGCATTTT. It encodes CSARGHVDQPQHF.

V usage is TRBV6-6 and J usage is TRBJ1-4; a weak D match, TRBD1 (6 bases). The germline V gene has CDR1 MNHNY and CDR2 SVGAGI (reference sequence). V was trimmed by 2 bases and J by 6 bases, leaving 10 bases between them. The CDR3 is 14 amino acids. This CDR3 is CASSYRGSDEKLFF. Here the CDR3 DNA reads TGTGCCAGCAGTTACAGGGGGTCGGATGAAAAACTGTTTTTT.

This clonotype was counted only a few times. The chain joins TRBV6-1 to TRBJ1-5; 8 bases are a match to TRBD1. The J segment lost 2 bases and the V segment lost 6 bases, leaving 6 bases of the junction unmatched. Looked up from germline, CDR1 is MNHNS and CDR2 is SASEGT. The CDR3 contains 15 residues. The CDR3 nucleotides are TGTGCCAGCAGGCCCCAGGGGGCGCGCAATCAGCCCCAGCATTTT. Protein: CASRPQGARNQPQHF.

Ten or more counts support this clonotype. The chain uses TRBV29-1 and TRBJ2-1, with TRBD2 matching 8 bases. J gave up 9 bases and V 2 bases, and 12 bases lay outside the gene matches. The germline V gene encodes CDR1 SQVTM and CDR2 ANQGSEA. The CDR3 is 15 amino acids. CDR3 nucleotide sequence: TGCAGCGTTGAAATTGCGGGAGGTGTTGTCAGTGAGCAGTTCTTC. Translation: CSVEIAGGVVSEQFF.

This clonotype was seen a few times. The genes are TRBV2 and TRBJ2-3; perhaps TRBD2 as D (6 bases). The V end lost 3 bases, the J end lost 1 base, and 14 bases lay between the germline ends. The CDR3 has 16 residues. Germline CDR1 reads SNHLY; CDR2 reads FYNNEI. In nucleotides, the CDR3 is TGTGCCAGCAGTGAGAGTTGGGCTAGCGGCACAGATACGCAGTATTTT. Its protein is CASSESWASGTDTQYF.

The chain links TRBV29-1 to TRBJ2-3; 7 bases are a match to TRBD2. This CDR3 spans 14 amino acids. J lost 5 bases, V lost 4 bases, and 9 bases had no gene match. Germline loops: CDR1 SQVTM, CDR2 ANQGSEA. The DNA of the CDR3 is TGCAGCGTTGTTGCGGGAGTTCAGGGAGATACGCAGTATTTT. The encoded protein is CSVVAGVQGDTQYF.

The DNA for the CDR3 is TGTGCCAGCAGTTTATCGGAAGGGGATCAGCCCCAGCATTTT. Translation: CASSLSEGDQPQHF. The chain joins TRBV27 to TRBJ1-5, with D possibly being TRBD1 (5 bases). Trimming left V 0 bases short and J 5 bases short, with 8 bases between. Germline lookup yields CDR1 MNHEY and CDR2 SMNVEV (reference sequence). The length of the CDR3 is 14 residues.

This clonotype came up a few times. The chain joins TRBV7-8 to TRBJ1-1; the match to TRBD1 covers 7 bases. V shed 7 bases, J shed 1 base, and the junction held 6 bases outside the gene matches. The germline gives CDR1 SGHVS, CDR2 FQNEAQ. The CDR3 is 14 residues long. The CDR3 bases are TGTGCCAGCACCATTACAGGGGAGAACACTGAAGCTTTCTTT. Residues: CASTITGENTEAFF.

The chain employs TRBV7-2 and TRBJ1-2; 7 bases match TRBD1. Germline values: CDR1 SGHTA, CDR2 FQGNSA. The CDR3 consists of 18 residues. V gave up 5 bases and J gave up 4 bases; unmatched junction bases: 19. The CDR3 is CASSLLGTASQTPYGYTF. CDR3 bases: TGTGCCAGCAGCCTCCTCGGGACAGCGTCGCAGACCCCCTATGGCTACACCTTC.